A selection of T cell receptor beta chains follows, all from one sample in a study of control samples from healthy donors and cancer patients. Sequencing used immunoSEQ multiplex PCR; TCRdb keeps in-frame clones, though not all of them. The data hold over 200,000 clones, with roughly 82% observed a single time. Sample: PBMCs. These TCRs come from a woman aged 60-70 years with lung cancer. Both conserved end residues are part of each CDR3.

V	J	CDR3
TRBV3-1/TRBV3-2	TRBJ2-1	CASSQDRLAWYNEQFF
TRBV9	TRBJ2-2	CASSLRGLGATGELFF
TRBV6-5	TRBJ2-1	CASSYSSLAGKFF
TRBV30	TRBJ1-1	CAWQDRGWTEAFF
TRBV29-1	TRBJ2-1	CSVGGSLEQFF
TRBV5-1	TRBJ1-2	CASSLGSQTGGYTF
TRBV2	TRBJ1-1	CASTLGRGNTEAFF
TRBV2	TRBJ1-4	CASSESLTNEKLFF
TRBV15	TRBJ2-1	CATSSHGTGGWNEQFF
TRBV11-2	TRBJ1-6	CASRGQLTNSPLHF
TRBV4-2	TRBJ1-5	CASSQGQALHQPQHF
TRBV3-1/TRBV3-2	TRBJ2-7	CASTGGQGYEQYF
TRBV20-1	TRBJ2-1	CTSGGYNEQFF
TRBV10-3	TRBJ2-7	CASEGSAYEQYF
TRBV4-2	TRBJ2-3	CASSRHTDTQYF
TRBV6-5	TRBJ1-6	CASSYAGGMDSPLHF
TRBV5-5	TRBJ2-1	CASSLDGIPMDEQFF
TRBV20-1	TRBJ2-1	CSADGPIQFF
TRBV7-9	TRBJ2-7	CASSLALWRESSPAYEQYF
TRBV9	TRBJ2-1	CASSVGGGAYNEQFF
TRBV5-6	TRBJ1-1	CASSFVTSKGAFF
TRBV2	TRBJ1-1	CASTQGQGASAFF
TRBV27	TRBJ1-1	CASSPAMGDKGHTEAFF
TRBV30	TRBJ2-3	CAWSGGLASDTQYF
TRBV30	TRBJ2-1	CAWTKGTSGRNNEQFF
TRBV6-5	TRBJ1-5	CASRMRRVSNQPQHF
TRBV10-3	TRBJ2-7	CAISEPSSGTYEQYF
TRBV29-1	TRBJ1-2	CSVGQGGDYGYTF
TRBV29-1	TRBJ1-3	CSYRGGNTIYF
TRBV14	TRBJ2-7	CASSRTYEQYF
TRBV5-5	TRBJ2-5	CASSFAFQETQYF
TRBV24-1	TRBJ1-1	CATSDPGGGTEAFF
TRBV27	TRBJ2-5	CASSLSKNSVIETQYF
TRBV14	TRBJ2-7	CASSQEVRPGAGEQYF
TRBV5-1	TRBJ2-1	CASSNLPGETYNEQFF
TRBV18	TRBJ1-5	CASSFYGVSQPQHF
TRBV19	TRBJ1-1	CASRRNTEAFF
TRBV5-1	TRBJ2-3	CASTWNPVTSTDTQYF
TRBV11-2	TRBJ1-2	CASSLEGGGDGYTF
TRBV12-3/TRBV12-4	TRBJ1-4	CASSLARGELFF
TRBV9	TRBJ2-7	CASSPEGFSIYEQYF
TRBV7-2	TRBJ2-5	CASSLGTGETQYF
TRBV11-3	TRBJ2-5	CASSFRGGETQYF
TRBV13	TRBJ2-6	CASSLGRGSTSGANVLTF
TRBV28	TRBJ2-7	CASSLAGQSYEQYF
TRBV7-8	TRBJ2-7	CASNYRTGSYEQYF
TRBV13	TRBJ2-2	CASSLGAGPNTGELFF
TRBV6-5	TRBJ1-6	CASSFSRSSYNSPLHF
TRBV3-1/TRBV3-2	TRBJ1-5	CASSPGTGYNQPQHF
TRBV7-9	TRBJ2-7	CASSHTGGEQYF
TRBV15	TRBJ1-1	CATSREGGEAFF
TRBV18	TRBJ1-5	CASSPGQGGLNQPQHF
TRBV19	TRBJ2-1	CASSMEGGAYNEQFF
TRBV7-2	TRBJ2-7	CASSPGTGVGEQYF
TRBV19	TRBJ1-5	CASSIGNRNQPQHF
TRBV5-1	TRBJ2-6	CASRNRRAGANVLTF
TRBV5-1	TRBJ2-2	CASSLVPGGNTGELFF